This is a list of T cell receptor beta chains from one sample in a study of blood T cell repertoires in COVID-19. The table came from immunoSEQ multiplex PCR; TCRdb's copy has only in-frame clones and leaves some out. The data show approximately 210,000 clones, approximately 80% seen once. The sample taken for sequencing was peripheral blood. The receptors originated from a man aged 60 to 75 with COVID-19, enrolled during active disease. CDR3s include the opening cysteine and the closing phenylalanine or tryptophan. Each record gives: D gene, V gene, clone size, J gene, CDR3 protein, CDR3 DNA. A D gene is named only where the DNA matches it firmly. Clone size is not always given. Where it is, it says once, few, many or a class for expanded clones.

>-|TRBV28|-|TRBJ1-5
CASSSQGGGHSNQPQHF
TGTGCCAGCAGTAGCCAGGGAGGTGGTCATAGCAATCAGCCCCAGCATTTT
>TRBD1|TRBV6-2/TRBV6-3|-|TRBJ1-1
CASSRDRGNTEAFF
TGTGCCAGCAGCCGCGACAGGGGGAACACTGAAGCTTTCTTT
>-|TRBV5-4|-|TRBJ1-3
CASSFQLTFSGNTIYF
TGTGCCAGCAGCTTCCAGCTGACTTTCTCTGGAAACACCATATATTTT
>TRBD1|TRBV5-1|-|TRBJ2-7
CASSGRDRGYEQYF
TGCGCCAGCAGTGGAAGGGACAGGGGCTACGAGCAGTACTTC
>-|TRBV12-3/TRBV12-4|-|TRBJ1-2
CASSKQANGYTF
TGTGCCAGCAGTAAGCAGGCGAATGGCTACACCTTC
>TRBD1|TRBV28|-|TRBJ1-2
CASSSGQANPPNGYTF
TGTGCCAGCAGTTCAGGACAGGCAAATCCTCCAAATGGCTACACCTTC
>-|TRBV6-1|-|TRBJ1-2
CASSEQPGYGYTF
TGTGCCAGCAGTGAACAGCCGGGCTATGGCTACACCTTC
>-|TRBV18|few|TRBJ2-5
CASSPSAKETQYF
TGTGCCAGCTCACCGAGCGCGAAAGAGACCCAGTACTTC
>TRBD1|TRBV10-3|once|TRBJ2-7
CAISESLGQGVPYEQYF
TGTGCCATCAGTGAGTCATTGGGACAGGGAGTTCCCTACGAGCAGTACTTC
>-|TRBV2|-|TRBJ2-7
CASSAPFNLPGFRSYEQYF
TGTGCCAGCAGTGCTCCATTTAATCTTCCGGGATTTCGCTCCTACGAGCAGTACTTC
>TRBD2|TRBV11-2|-|TRBJ2-4
CASSFGLAGGSAKNIQYF
TGTGCCAGCAGCTTCGGACTAGCGGGAGGTAGCGCCAAAAACATTCAGTACTTC
>TRBD1|TRBV9|-|TRBJ2-2
CASSPGDRANTGELFF
TGTGCCAGCAGCCCCGGGGACAGGGCGAACACCGGGGAGCTGTTTTTT
>TRBD1|TRBV4-3|-|TRBJ1-6
CASSLSGQGDSPLHF
TGCGCCAGCAGCCTAAGCGGACAGGGCGATTCACCCCTCCACTTT
>TRBD1|TRBV6-2/TRBV6-3|-|TRBJ2-5
CASSYRRGRETQYF
TGTGCCAGCAGTTACCGCAGGGGGCGGGAGACCCAGTACTTC
>TRBD1|TRBV30|-|TRBJ1-5
CAWRPGTANQPQHF
TGTGCCTGGAGGCCTGGGACAGCAAATCAGCCCCAGCATTTT
>-|TRBV19|once|TRBJ1-1
CASSTHRWQAFF
TGTGCCAGTAGTACGCACAGGTGGCAAGCTTTCTTT
>-|TRBV7-7|-|TRBJ2-3
CASSLDTGDTQYF
TGTGCCAGCAGCTTAGATACAGGAGATACGCAGTATTTT
>TRBD1|TRBV2|-|TRBJ2-7
CASSEPGQGFSSYEQYF
TGTGCCAGCAGTGAACCGGGACAGGGGTTTTCTTCCTACGAGCAGTACTTC
>TRBD1|TRBV14|few|TRBJ2-1
CASSQDRTGSSFFYNEQFF
TGTGCCAGCAGCCAAGACAGGACAGGGTCCAGTTTTTTTTACAATGAGCAGTTCTTC
>TRBD1|TRBV5-4|-|TRBJ1-2
CASSPDRAIGYGYTF
TGTGCCAGCAGCCCCGACAGGGCAATCGGGTATGGCTACACCTTC
>-|TRBV29-1|-|TRBJ2-7
CSGKTGFYEQYF
TGCAGCGGTAAAACAGGGTTCTACGAGCAGTACTTC
>TRBD1|TRBV5-4|-|TRBJ1-2
CASSLDGQEIGITF
TGTGCCAGCAGCTTGGACGGACAGGAGATAGGTATCACCTTC
>-|TRBV6-1|-|TRBJ1-1
CASSETSTPGAFF
TGTGCCAGCAGTGAGACAAGTACCCCCGGAGCTTTCTTT
>-|TRBV20-1|once|TRBJ1-4
CSASTDSNEKLFF
TGCAGTGCTAGTACGGACTCTAATGAAAAACTGTTTTTT
>-|TRBV29-1|-|TRBJ2-2
CSVAYRVPGELFF
TGCAGCGTCGCCTACAGGGTTCCCGGGGAGCTGTTTTTT
>-|TRBV7-2|once|TRBJ1-1
CASSALTGRRNTEAFF
TGTGCCAGCAGCGCTCTCACGGGGAGACGGAACACTGAAGCTTTCTTT
>TRBD2|TRBV19|-|TRBJ2-7
CASSTSGGLLREQYF
TGTGCCAGTAGTACCTCCGGGGGGTTGCTCCGGGAGCAGTACTTC
>-|TRBV7-9|-|TRBJ2-7
CASSLVGQQFYEQYF
TGTGCCAGCAGCTTAGTTGGGCAGCAATTCTACGAGCAGTACTTC
>TRBD1|TRBV7-9|few|TRBJ2-1
CASSLFGQGAGNEQFF
TGTGCCAGCAGCTTATTTGGACAGGGGGCTGGTAATGAGCAGTTCTTC
>-|TRBV6-5|-|TRBJ1-5
CASIQPGGNQPQHF
TGTGCCAGCATTCAACCCGGAGGCAATCAGCCCCAGCATTTT
>-|TRBV7-9|-|TRBJ2-3
CASRSQGDTQYF
TGTGCCAGCAGGTCACAGGGAGATACGCAGTATTTT
>-|TRBV18|-|TRBJ1-6
CASSPPRVLNSPLHF
TGTGCCAGCTCACCCCCCCGTGTTCTCAATTCACCCCTCCACTTT
>-|TRBV6-5|-|TRBJ2-2
CASKDYRNTGELFF
TGTGCCAGCAAGGACTATCGGAACACCGGGGAGCTGTTTTTT
>-|TRBV19|-|TRBJ1-6
CASTPGTYYNSPLHF
TGTGCCAGTACCCCAGGGACTTACTATAATTCACCCCTCCACTTT
>-|TRBV5-1|-|TRBJ2-2
CASSLEGYGTGELFF
TGCGCCAGCAGCTTGGAGGGGTACGGGACCGGGGAGCTGTTTTTT
>TRBD1|TRBV9|-|TRBJ1-4
CASSGSGTGSEKLFF
TGTGCCAGCAGCGGATCCGGGACAGGAAGTGAAAAACTGTTTTTT
>-|TRBV2|-|TRBJ1-6
CASSESLGHLNSPLHF
TGTGCCAGCAGTGAATCTTTGGGACATCTTAATTCACCCCTCCACTTT
>-|TRBV5-1|-|TRBJ2-7
CASSSPRGSEQYF
TGCGCCAGCAGCTCTCCACGGGGGAGCGAGCAGTACTTC
>-|TRBV5-1|-|TRBJ2-3
CASSFHREDTQYF
TGCGCCAGCAGCTTCCACAGGGAAGATACGCAGTATTTT
>-|TRBV6-5|-|TRBJ1-5
CASIYRVKQPQHF
TGTGCCAGCATCTACAGGGTTAAACAGCCCCAGCATTTT
>-|TRBV9|-|TRBJ2-2
CASSSGMSNTGELFF
TGTGCCAGCAGCTCCGGGATGTCGAACACCGGGGAGCTGTTTTTT
>-|TRBV6-5|-|TRBJ1-1
CASSLHLRAEAFF
TGTGCCAGCAGTTTGCACCTGAGGGCTGAAGCTTTCTTT